These 5 T cell receptor beta chains came from one sample sequenced in a study of blood T cell repertoires in COVID-19 (dated by TCRdb to between 2020 and 2021). Receptor libraries were prepared by the immunoSEQ multiplex PCR assay. Imported from immuneACCESS, the table was reduced by TCRdb to in-frame sequences with V and J called. These copies leave out some clones; in studies compared against another copy, an unresolved V gene accounts for under half, and the cause of the remainder is not known. Here the sample has roughly 170,000 clones; more than 75% occur a single time. The ten largest clones take up 0.7% to 0.9% of the sample. The sequencing input was peripheral blood. The receptor set was obtained from a woman aged 18-29 years who had recovered from COVID-19.

The rearrangement uses TRBV3-1 (or the pseudogene TRBV3-2) and TRBJ1-2; 11 bases are a match to TRBD1. Germline-derived CDR1 and CDR2 are LGHDT and YNNKEL (reference sequence). This CDR3 has 15 residues. Trimming removed 7 bases from V and 6 bases from J; junction bases left unmatched: 10. CDR3 sequence: CASTFNGQGANGYTF. The DNA for the CDR3 is TGTGCCAGCACATTTAACGGACAGGGGGCAAATGGCTACACCTTC.

Comments on this clone: Other DNA sequences in the sample encode the same CDR3. The chain uses TRBV29-1 and TRBJ1-1; 10 bases agree with TRBD1. Trimming took 4 bases from V and 1 from J; bases not matched to a gene: 0. The germline V gene encodes CDR1 SQVTM and CDR2 ANQGSEA. This CDR3 has 13 amino acids. The CDR3 bases are TGCAGCGTTGGGACAGGGGGGAACACTGAAGCTTTCTTT. This encodes CSVGTGGNTEAFF.

This sequence joins TRBV29-1 and TRBJ2-3, with D possibly being TRBD1 or TRBD2 (7 bases each). This CDR3 is built from 12 residues. Trimming left V 6 bases short and J 6 bases short, with 13 bases between. CDR1 is SQVTM and CDR2 is ANQGSEA in the germline V gene. The CDR3 nucleotides read TGCAGCGTGGGCAGGGGGGGGGATACGCAGTATTTT. Translation gives CSVGRGGDTQYF.

V is TRBV29-1 and J is TRBJ2-7; 10 nucleotides agree with TRBD1. The CDR3 is 13 amino acids. In germline, CDR1 is SQVTM, CDR2 ANQGSEA. Germline trimming cut 6 bases from V and 4 bases from J; bases unmatched to any gene: 6. The CDR3 DNA reads TGCAGCGTAGAGACAGGGGGCATGTACGAGCAGTACTTC. This codes for CSVETGGMYEQYF.

The CDR3 here is CASGLAQGAMGTEAFF. CDR3 in DNA: TGTGCTAGTGGTTTGGCCCAGGGGGCTATGGGCACTGAAGCTTTCTTT. This chain uses TRBV12-5 with TRBJ1-1; 8 nucleotides align to TRBD1. Germline loops: CDR1 LGHNT, CDR2 FRNRAP. The CDR3 sequence is 16 residues long. The junction had 8 bases not matched to a gene; V was cut back by 1 base and J by 4 bases.